This TCR beta chain derives from a study of CD8 T cells in Susac syndrome. Germline-derived CDR1 and CDR2 are SGHTA and FQGNSA. V was clipped by 2 bases and J by 0 bases, with 11 bases between them. The CDR3 extends over 16 amino acids. Note on this clonotype: Its antigen is still unknown.

With random hexamers, reverse transcription was performed on roughly 0.5 to 1 ug of RNA. Amplification of TCR beta CDR3 across 54 Vbeta and 13 Jbeta was performed with immunoSEQ multiplex PCR. TCRdb reprocessed the immunoSEQ multiplex PCR reads via MiXCR and lists one record per CDR3 protein. The sample lists fewer than 250,000 distinct CDR3 sequences; 90% to 95% were seen once. The study, taken as a whole, reports: Acknowledgment was made by the study that its TCR sequencing and HLA analysis involved a relatively small number of individuals.

The multiple sclerosis control group was made up of treatment-naive patients with stable or active relapsing-remitting disease. In contrast to the negatively isolated CD8+ and CD4+ T cells, TEMRA cells were FACS-enriched. This clonotype was obtained from a human donor with multiple sclerosis. The V gene is TRBV7-2, the J gene TRBJ1-5; D remains ambiguous. The source material was CD8+ T cells from PBMCs. The CDR3 DNA sequence: TGTGCCAGCAGCTTATCGCCCACTTATAGCAATCAGCCCCAGCATTTT. Residues: CASSLSPTYSNQPQHF. Supplemented by reference TRBV7-2 and TRBJ1-5, the full variable domain reads GAGVSQSPSNKVTEKGKDVELRCDPISGHTALYWYRQSLGQGLEFLIYFQGNSAPDKSGLPSDRFSAERTGGSVSTLTIQRTQQEDSAVYLCASSLSPTYSNQPQHFGDGTRLSIL.